A single sample gave rise to the 16 T cell receptor beta chains below, sequenced in a study of OX40 agonist ivuxolimab in advanced cancers. Sequencing used immunoSEQ multiplex PCR; TCRdb keeps in-frame clones, though not all of them. The sample contains roughly 80,000 clones, around four fifths of which appear only once. The input for sequencing was CD4+ or CD8+ T cells sorted from blood, taken in a trial of the OX40 agonist ivuxolimab. The receptor source for this set is an adult with an advanced solid tumor such as melanoma, head and neck, liver or kidney cancer.

The chain is built from TRBV10-3 and TRBJ1-1; a weak D match, TRBD1 (6 bases). The CDR3 contains 14 residues. The V gene's germline CDR1 is ENHRY and CDR2 SYGVKD. V was pared by 2 bases and J by 1 base, with 8 bases between. The CDR3 loop reads CAISEGQSNTEAFF. CDR3 nucleotides: TGTGCCATCAGTGAGGGACAGTCGAACACTGAAGCTTTCTTT.

The chain joins TRBV9 to TRBJ2-6, with D hard to call. V dropped 2 bases and J dropped 2 bases, with 8 bases sitting between them. The CDR3 is 15 residues long. Germline V lookup: CDR1 SGDLS, CDR2 YYNGEE. The CDR3 sequence is CASSVRGTGANVLTF. Here the CDR3 DNA reads TGTGCCAGCAGCGTTCGTGGGACTGGGGCCAACGTCCTGACTTTC.

In DNA, the CDR3 is TGTGCCAGCAGTTATTCGGGGGCCCGACCCTACGAGCAGTACTTC. Amino acids: CASSYSGARPYEQYF. The chain uses TRBV6-5 and TRBJ2-7, with D possibly being TRBD1 or TRBD2 (6 bases each). The germline V gene has CDR1 MNHEY and CDR2 SVGAGI. The CDR3 is 15 residues long. Trimming stripped 3 bases from V and 2 bases from J, with 14 bases between.

The gene calls are TRBV15 and TRBJ2-7; D is perhaps TRBD2 (7 bases). Germline CDR1 LNHNV, CDR2 YYDKDF (reference sequence). This CDR3 is 15 amino acids long. Trimming left V 0 bases short and J 2 bases short, with 11 bases between. The CDR3 DNA sequence: TGTGCCACCAGCAGAGATCCGGGGGGCGCCTACGAGCAGTACTTC. Translation gives CATSRDPGGAYEQYF.

A single count supports this clone. This chain's CDR3 is CASSPRRNENTEAFF. CDR3 sequence (DNA): TGTGCCAGCTCACCACGACGGAATGAGAACACTGAAGCTTTCTTT. The V call is TRBV18, the J call TRBJ1-1; D uncertain. Trimming cost V 1 base and J 1 base, with 10 bases left between them. The CDR3 spans 15 residues. CDR1 and CDR2 from the germline V gene are KGHSH and LQKENI. The complete variable domain, with remaining parts taken from reference TRBV18 and TRBJ1-1, reads NAGVMQNPRHLVRRRGQEARLRCSPMKGHSHVYWYRQLPEEGLKFMVYLQKENIIDESGMPKERFSAEFPKEGPSILRIQQVVRGDSAAYFCASSPRRNENTEAFFGQGTRLTVV.

The chain links TRBV7-2 to TRBJ2-3; 7 bases align to TRBD2. Germline-derived CDR1 and CDR2 are SGHTA and FQGNSA. The V and J ends lost 0 bases and 4 bases, in that order; junction bases with no gene match: 7. This CDR3 comprises 16 residues. The CDR3 here is CASSLAAGAGSDTQYF. For the CDR3, the DNA is TGTGCCAGCAGCTTAGCGGCGGGAGCGGGGTCAGATACGCAGTATTTT.

The chain is built from TRBV11-3 and TRBJ2-5; D may match TRBD1 or TRBD2 (5 bases each). The CDR3 is 15 amino acids. Between the trimmed V and J ends, which lost 5 bases and 1 base, there was a span of 14 bases. The germline V gene encodes CDR1 SGHNT and CDR2 YENEEA. As DNA, the CDR3 is TGTGCCAGCAGCCCCACCGGGACGGCCCAAGAGACCCAGTACTTC. It is translated as CASSPTGTAQETQYF.

The chain carries TRBV7-2 and TRBJ1-5, with D possibly being TRBD1 (6 bases). The CDR3 consists of 14 residues. Deletions cut 3 bases from V and 2 bases from J, with 8 bases between. Germline CDR1 SGHTA, CDR2 FQGNSA. CDR3 bases: TGTGCCAGCAGCTTTAACAGGGGCAATCAGCCCCAGCATTTT. It specifies CASSFNRGNQPQHF. The complete variable domain, with remaining parts taken from reference TRBV7-2 and TRBJ1-5, reads GAGVSQSPSNKVTEKGKDVELRCDPISGHTALYWYRQSLGQGLEFLIYFQGNSAPDKSGLPSDRFSAERTGGSVSTLTIQRTQQEDSAVYLCASSFNRGNQPQHFGDGTRLSIL.

The chain employs TRBV19 and TRBJ1-2; D is undetermined. Germline lookup yields CDR1 LNHDA and CDR2 SQIVND (reference sequence). V was cut by 7 bases and J by 1 base, with 10 bases left in between. The CDR3 is 13 amino acids. The CDR3 region has the DNA TGTGCCAGTACCGGGTCCCGTAACTATGGCTACACCTTC. This encodes CASTGSRNYGYTF.

V usage is TRBV7-3 and J usage is TRBJ2-7, with D perhaps TRBD1 or TRBD2 (5 bases each). V was pared by 4 bases and J by 7 bases, with 14 bases between. The CDR3 spans 13 residues. Germline V gene lookup returns CDR1 SGHTA and CDR2 FQGTGA. DNA for the CDR3: TGTGCCAGCAGCTGGAGGCCTGAGGGGGAGCAGTACTTC. It yields the protein CASSWRPEGEQYF.

This chain joins TRBV4-2 and TRBJ2-4; possibly TRBD1 for D (6 bases). Germline V gene lookup returns CDR1 LGHNA and CDR2 YNFKEQ. The CDR3 is 13 residues long. V lost 3 bases and J 9 bases, leaving 12 bases between the germline ends. The CDR3 DNA reads as TGTGCCAGCAGCCAGCCACAGGGTACCATTCAGTACTTC. Amino acids: CASSQPQGTIQYF.

The genes are TRBV7-2 and TRBJ2-7; the D gene is possibly TRBD1 (5 bases). This CDR3 region has 12 residues. V was clipped by 5 bases and J by 5 bases, with 10 bases between them. Germline-derived CDR1 and CDR2 are SGHTA and FQGNSA. The CDR3 here is CASSPQGNEQYF. The CDR3 region has the DNA TGTGCCAGCAGCCCCCAGGGAAACGAGCAGTACTTC.

The rearrangement uses TRBV6-5 and TRBJ2-7; D ambiguous. This CDR3 is 11 amino acids long. The V gene's germline CDR1 is MNHEY and CDR2 SVGAGI. V dropped 5 bases and J dropped 9 bases, with 11 bases sitting between them. In nucleotides, the CDR3 is TGTGCCAGCAGTGCCCAGAGAGTGCAGTACTTC. Residues: CASSAQRVQYF.

This clone was seen only once. The rearrangement uses TRBV10-3 and TRBJ2-5; TRBD1 or TRBD2 may be the D gene (5 bases each). V was trimmed by 5 bases and J by 2 bases, leaving 12 bases between them. The CDR3 is 14 amino acids. CDR1 ENHRY and CDR2 SYGVKD come from the germline V gene. The CDR3 region is CAISTGTEQETQYF. The CDR3 nucleotides are TGTGCCATCAGTACCGGGACGGAACAAGAGACCCAGTACTTC.

The chain has TRBV6-6 and TRBJ1-1; D is possibly TRBD1 (6 bases). Looked up from germline, CDR1 is MNHNY and CDR2 is SVGAGI (reference sequence). Deletions cut 2 bases from V and 3 bases from J, with 13 bases between. The CDR3 contains 15 residues. CDR3 sequence: CASSYGGGKDTEAFF. The CDR3 DNA reads as TGTGCCAGCAGTTACGGGGGGGGCAAAGACACTGAAGCTTTCTTT.

This clone was counted only a few times. The rearrangement links TRBV11-3 to TRBJ1-1; D is possibly TRBD1 (6 bases). There are 14 residues in the CDR3. Germline V gives CDR1 SGHNT, CDR2 YENEEA. The V and J ends lost 2 bases and 1 base respectively, with 8 bases between them. The CDR3 region has the DNA TGTGCCAGCAGCTTACAGGGGTGGAACACTGAAGCTTTCTTT. Translated, it gives CASSLQGWNTEAFF.